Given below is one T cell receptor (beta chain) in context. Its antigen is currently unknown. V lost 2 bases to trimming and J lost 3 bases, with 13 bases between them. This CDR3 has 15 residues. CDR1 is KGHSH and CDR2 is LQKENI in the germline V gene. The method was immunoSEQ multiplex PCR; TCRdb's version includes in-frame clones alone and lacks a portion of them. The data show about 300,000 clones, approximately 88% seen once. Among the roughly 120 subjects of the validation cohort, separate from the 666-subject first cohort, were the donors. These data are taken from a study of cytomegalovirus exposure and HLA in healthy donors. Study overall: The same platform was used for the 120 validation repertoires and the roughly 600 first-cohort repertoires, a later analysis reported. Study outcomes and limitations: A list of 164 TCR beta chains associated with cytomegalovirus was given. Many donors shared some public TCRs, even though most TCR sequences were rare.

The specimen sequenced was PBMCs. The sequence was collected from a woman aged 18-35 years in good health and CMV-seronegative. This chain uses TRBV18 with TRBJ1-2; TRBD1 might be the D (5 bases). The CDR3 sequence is CASSPRQGVDYGYTF. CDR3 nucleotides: TGTGCCAGCTCACCAAGGCAGGGTGTTGACTATGGCTACACCTTC.